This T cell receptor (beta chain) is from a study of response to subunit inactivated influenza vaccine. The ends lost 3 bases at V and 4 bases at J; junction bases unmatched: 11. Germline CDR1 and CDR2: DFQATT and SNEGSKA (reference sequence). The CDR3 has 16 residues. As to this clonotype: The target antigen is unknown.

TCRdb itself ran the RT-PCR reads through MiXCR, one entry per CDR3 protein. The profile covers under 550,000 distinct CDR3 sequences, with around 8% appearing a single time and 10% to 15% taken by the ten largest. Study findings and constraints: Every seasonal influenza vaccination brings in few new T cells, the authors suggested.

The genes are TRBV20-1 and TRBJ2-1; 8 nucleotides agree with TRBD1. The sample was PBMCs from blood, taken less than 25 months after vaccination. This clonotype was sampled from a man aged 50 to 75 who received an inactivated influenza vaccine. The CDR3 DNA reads TGCAGTGCTAGTACACAAGGGACAGGAACGTACAATGAGCAGTTCTTC. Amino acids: CSASTQGTGTYNEQFF.